The T cell receptor beta chain under discussion was sequenced for a study of shared clonotypes between healthy human individuals. CDR1 and CDR2 (germline): MDHEN, SYDVKM. The CDR3 totals 14 residues. V trimming: 4 bases; J trimming: 5 bases; junction bases outside the gene matches: 7. The assay used deep level. Measured with immunoSEQ multiplex PCR; TCRdb has only the in-frame clones, and not every one. This sample has around 1,900,000 clones, with 93% found just once. As concerns this clone: The sample holds other DNA sequences that translate to the same CDR3.

Terminally differentiated effector memory CD45RA+ cells were excluded by CCR7 positive selection of CD45RO-negative cells. This chain joins TRBV28 and TRBJ1-1, with 7 bases matching TRBD1. Sequenced: naive CD8+ T cells from PBMCs. This receptor was taken from a man between 18 and 29 years old in good health. Some clones in this sample may be carry-over from other donors' samples. The CDR3 loop is CASSSTGTGTEAFF. The CDR3 region has the DNA TGTGCCAGCAGTTCGACAGGGACTGGGACTGAAGCTTTCTTT. Full variable domain (remainder filled in from reference TRBV28 and TRBJ1-1): DVKVTQSSRYLVKRTGEKVFLECVQDMDHENMFWYRQDPGLGLRLIYFSYDVKMKEKGDIPEGYSVSREKKERFSLILESASTNQTSMYLCASSSTGTGTEAFFGQGTRLTVV.